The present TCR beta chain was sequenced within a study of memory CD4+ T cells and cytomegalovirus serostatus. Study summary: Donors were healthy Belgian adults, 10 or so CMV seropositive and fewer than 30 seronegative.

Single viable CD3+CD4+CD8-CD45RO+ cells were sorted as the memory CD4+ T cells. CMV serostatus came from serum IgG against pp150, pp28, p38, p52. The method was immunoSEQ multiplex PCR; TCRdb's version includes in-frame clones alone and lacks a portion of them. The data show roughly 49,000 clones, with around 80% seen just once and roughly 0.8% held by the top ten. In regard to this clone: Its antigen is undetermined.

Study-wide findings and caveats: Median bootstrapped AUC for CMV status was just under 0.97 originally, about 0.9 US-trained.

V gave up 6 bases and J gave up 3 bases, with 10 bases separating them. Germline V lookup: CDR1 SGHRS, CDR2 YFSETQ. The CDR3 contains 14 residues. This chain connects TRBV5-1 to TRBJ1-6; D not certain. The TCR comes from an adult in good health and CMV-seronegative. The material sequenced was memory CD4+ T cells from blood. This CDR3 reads CASNGGSYNSPLHF. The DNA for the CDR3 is TGCGCCAGCAATGGAGGAAGCTATAATTCACCCCTCCACTTT.